This record looks at one T cell receptor (beta chain) sequence and its context. This receptor's antigen is unknown. No base quality values were provided; no much bigger clone lies one nucleotide off. This record belongs to a study of sequential checkpoint blockade in melanoma (dated by TCRdb to about 2019). With regard to the full study: In a 1:1 randomization, patients received either first-line nivolumab then ipilimumab (arm A) or ipilimumab then nivolumab (arm B). Maintenance nivolumab came after each of the two trial sequences.

TCRbeta CDR3 regions were immunosequenced from genomic DNA with the immunoSEQ Assay. Genomic DNA was amplified by bias-controlled multiplex PCR before high-throughput sequencing. In the source study's methods: To quantify the absolute abundance of each unique TCRbeta CDR3 region, the sequences were collapsed and filtered. Clonality, defined as 1 minus Pielou's evenness, was calculated using only productive rearrangements. A previously published method was used to identify clones with significantly greater frequencies in on-treatment samples than in baseline samples. TCRdb limited this immuneACCESS table to in-frame rearrangements with V and J called. A share of clones is missing; checked studies link under half to unresolved V genes, and the rest is unexplained. That table gives V, J and clone size, and the DNA gave D and trimming. The sample table records tens of thousands of clones; around 90% of these occur just once. Jointly, the top ten make up 13% to 15% of the sample.

Reading from cysteine to phenylalanine, the CDR3 counts 15 amino acids. Only CDR3 DNA remains: 45 bases, in frame from the first base. The germline V gene encodes CDR1 SNHLY and CDR2 FYNNEI. The V and J ends are trimmed by 5 bases and 0 bases, leaving 13 bases between them. What the treatment or condition label conveys for this sample: randomized to nivolumab then ipilimumab (arm A) or the reverse (arm B). No trial patient had received prior DNA-damaging chemotherapy. Thawed PBMCs were sorted on a FACS Aria II flow cytometer to isolate live CD3+CD8+ cells negative for CD19 and CD56. The samples were obtained from melanoma patients enrolled in CheckMate 064, an open-label, randomized phase II trial testing sequential checkpoint blockade. Peripheral blood mononuclear cells were obtained through leukapheresis, purified using Ficoll-Paque, and frozen in human serum containing 10% DMSO. Immediately after sorting, the purity of sorted blood CD3+CD8+ cells was verified to be >98%, after which DNA was extracted.

Paper-wide results and their limitations: Larger, independent patient cohorts are needed to validate the response-prediction model that combines TCR metrics and mutation burden.

The sequences come from CD8+ T cells sorted from blood (inferred from file names), collected from a patient given nivolumab and ipilimumab in sequence. In this chain, TRBV2 is recombined with TRBJ1-1, with a weak D call of TRBD1 (5 bases match). The TCR originated in a human donor with melanoma. For the CDR3, the sequence is CASSPPTVMNTEAFF. The DNA sequence is given as TGTGCCAGCAGTCCACCGACAGTTATGAACACTGAAGCTTTCTTT.